This T cell receptor (beta chain) was observed in a study of spatial heterogeneity in lung cancer. Across the whole study: For the average unique TCR and UMI combination, more than 8.5 occurrences appeared in raw reads.

The CDR3 extends over 16 amino acids. Trimming shortened V by 4 bases and J by 6 bases, and 21 bases separated the two germline ends. CDR1 and CDR2 from the germline V gene are SGHRS and YFSETQ. Whole-study findings and limits: For expanded intratumoral alpha and beta TCRs, counts tracked tumor mutation counts.

Each CDR3 protein is one row after TCRdb ran MiXCR on the 5' RACE reads. The sample consists of about 1,200 distinct CDR3 sequences, around 17% of them appearing once. This clonotype was seen only a few times. Antigen unknown. As for time point: sample taken at primary tumor resection. The donors, fewer than 90 patients with untreated early-stage non-small cell lung cancer, provided the samples. The sequencing here drew on lung tumor tissue, taken at surgery. The V and J genes are TRBV5-1 and TRBJ2-3, with TRBD1 as a possible D gene (6 bases). The sequence came from a male donor with early-stage non-small cell lung cancer. CDR3 sequence reads: CASSASGQASGDTQYF. CDR3 nucleotides: TGCGCCAGCAGCGCATCGGGACAAGCTTCCGGCGATACGCAGTATTTT.